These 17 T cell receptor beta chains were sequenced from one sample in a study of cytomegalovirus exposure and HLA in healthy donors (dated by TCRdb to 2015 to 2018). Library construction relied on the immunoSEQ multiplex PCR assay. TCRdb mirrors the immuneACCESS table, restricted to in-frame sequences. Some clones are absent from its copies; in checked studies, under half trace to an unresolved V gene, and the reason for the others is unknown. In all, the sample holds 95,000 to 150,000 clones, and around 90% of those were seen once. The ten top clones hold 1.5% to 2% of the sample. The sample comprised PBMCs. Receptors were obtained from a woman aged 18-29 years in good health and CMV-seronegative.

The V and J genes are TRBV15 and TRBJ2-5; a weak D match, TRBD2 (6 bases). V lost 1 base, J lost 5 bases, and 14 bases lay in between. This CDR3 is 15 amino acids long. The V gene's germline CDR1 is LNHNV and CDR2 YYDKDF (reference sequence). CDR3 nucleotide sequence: TGTGCCACCAGCAGAGTGCGGGAACCCCTCGAGACCCAGTACTTC. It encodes CATSRVREPLETQYF. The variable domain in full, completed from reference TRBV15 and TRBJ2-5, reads DAMVIQNPRYQVTQFGKPVTLSCSQTLNHNVMYWYQQKSSQAPKLLFHYYDKDFNNEADTPDNFQSRRPNTSFCFLDIRSPGLGDTAMYLCATSRVREPLETQYFGPGTRLLVL.

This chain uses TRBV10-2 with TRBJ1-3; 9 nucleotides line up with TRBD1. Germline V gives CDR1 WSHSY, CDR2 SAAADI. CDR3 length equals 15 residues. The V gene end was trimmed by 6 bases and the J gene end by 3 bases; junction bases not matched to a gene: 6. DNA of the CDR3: TGCGCCAGCAGAGAAACAGGGGGCAGTGGAAACACCATATATTTT. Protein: CASRETGGSGNTIYF.

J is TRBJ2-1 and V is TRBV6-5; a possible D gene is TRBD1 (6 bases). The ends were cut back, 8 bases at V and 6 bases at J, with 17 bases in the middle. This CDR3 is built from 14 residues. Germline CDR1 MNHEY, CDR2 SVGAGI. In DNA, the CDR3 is TGTGCCAGCGCACGCACCGTGACAGGCAATGAGCAGTTCTTC. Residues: CASARTVTGNEQFF.

In nucleotides, the CDR3 is TGTGCCAGCAGCTCCTCACAGGGATGGACTGAAGCTTTCTTT. Amino acid sequence: CASSSSQGWTEAFF. The V and J genes are TRBV5-8 and TRBJ1-1, with D possibly TRBD1 on 6 matching bases. This CDR3 region has 14 residues. The V end lost 3 bases, the J end lost 5 bases, and 14 bases lay between the germline ends. In germline, CDR1 is SGHTS, CDR2 YDEGEE. The variable domain in full, with the rest retrieved from reference TRBV5-8 and TRBJ1-1, is EAGVTQSPTHLIKTRGQQATLRCSPISGHTSVYWYQQALGLGLQFLLWYDEGEERNRGNFPPRFSGRQFPNYSSELNVNALELEDSALYLCASSSSQGWTEAFFGQGTRLTVV.

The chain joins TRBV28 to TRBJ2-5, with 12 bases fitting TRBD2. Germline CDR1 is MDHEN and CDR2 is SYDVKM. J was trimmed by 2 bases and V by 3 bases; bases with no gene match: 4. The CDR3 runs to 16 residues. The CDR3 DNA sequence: TGTGCCAGCAGTTTGGCACTAGCGGGGGGTCAAGAGACCCAGTACTTC. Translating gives CASSLALAGGQETQYF.

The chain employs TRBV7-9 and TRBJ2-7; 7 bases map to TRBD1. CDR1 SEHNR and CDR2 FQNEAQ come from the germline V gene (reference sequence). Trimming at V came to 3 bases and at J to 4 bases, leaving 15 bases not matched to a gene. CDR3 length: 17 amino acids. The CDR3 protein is CASSFGDRTVPNYEQYF. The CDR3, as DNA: TGTGCCAGCAGCTTTGGGGACAGAACGGTTCCCAATTACGAGCAGTACTTC.

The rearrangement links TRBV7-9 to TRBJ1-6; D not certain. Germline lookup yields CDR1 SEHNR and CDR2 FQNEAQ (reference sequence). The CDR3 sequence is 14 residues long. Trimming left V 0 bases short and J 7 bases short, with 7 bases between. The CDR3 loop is CASSLAGRNSPLHF. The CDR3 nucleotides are TGTGCCAGCAGCTTAGCGGGCAGGAATTCACCCCTCCACTTT.

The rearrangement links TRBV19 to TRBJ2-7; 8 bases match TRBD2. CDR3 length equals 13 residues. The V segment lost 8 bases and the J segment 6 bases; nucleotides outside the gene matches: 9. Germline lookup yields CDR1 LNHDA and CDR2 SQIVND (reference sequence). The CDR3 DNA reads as TGTGCCAGTTCGGGGGCTAGCGGGTTCGAGCAGTACTTC. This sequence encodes CASSGASGFEQYF. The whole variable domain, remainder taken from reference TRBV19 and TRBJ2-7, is DGGITQSPKYLFRKEGQNVTLSCEQNLNHDAMYWYRQDPGQGLRLIYYSQIVNDFQKGDIAEGYSVSREKKESFPLTVTSAQKNPTAFYLCASSGASGFEQYFGPGTRLTVT.

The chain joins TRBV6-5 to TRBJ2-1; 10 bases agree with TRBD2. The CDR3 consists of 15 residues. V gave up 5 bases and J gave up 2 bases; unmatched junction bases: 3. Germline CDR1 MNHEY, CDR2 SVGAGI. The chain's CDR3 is CASSRGLAAYNEQFF. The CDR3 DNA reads TGTGCCAGCAGTCGAGGACTAGCGGCCTACAATGAGCAGTTCTTC.

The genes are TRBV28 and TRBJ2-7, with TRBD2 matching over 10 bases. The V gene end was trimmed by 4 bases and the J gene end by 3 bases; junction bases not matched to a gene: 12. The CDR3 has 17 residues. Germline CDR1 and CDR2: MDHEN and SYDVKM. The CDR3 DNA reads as TGTGCCAGCAGTTCAGCAATAGCGGGAGGTAATAGCTACGAGCAGTACTTC. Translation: CASSSAIAGGNSYEQYF. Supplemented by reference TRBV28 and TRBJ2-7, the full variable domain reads DVKVTQSSRYLVKRTGEKVFLECVQDMDHENMFWYRQDPGLGLRLIYFSYDVKMKEKGDIPEGYSVSREKKERFSLILESASTNQTSMYLCASSSAIAGGNSYEQYFGPGTRLTVT.

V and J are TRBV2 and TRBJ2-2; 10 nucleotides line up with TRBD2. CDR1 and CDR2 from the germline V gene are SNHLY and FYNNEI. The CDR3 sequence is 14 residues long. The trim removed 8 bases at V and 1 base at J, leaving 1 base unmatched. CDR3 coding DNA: TGTGCCAGCGTAGCGGGAGGGAACACCGGGGAGCTGTTTTTT. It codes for CASVAGGNTGELFF.

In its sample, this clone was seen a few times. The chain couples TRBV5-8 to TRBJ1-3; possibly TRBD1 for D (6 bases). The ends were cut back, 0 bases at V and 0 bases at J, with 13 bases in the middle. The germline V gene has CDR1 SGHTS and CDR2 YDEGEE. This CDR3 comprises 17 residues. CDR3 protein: CASSLEIQDSSGNTIYF. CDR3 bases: TGTGCCAGCAGCTTGGAAATCCAGGACAGCTCTGGAAACACCATATATTTT.

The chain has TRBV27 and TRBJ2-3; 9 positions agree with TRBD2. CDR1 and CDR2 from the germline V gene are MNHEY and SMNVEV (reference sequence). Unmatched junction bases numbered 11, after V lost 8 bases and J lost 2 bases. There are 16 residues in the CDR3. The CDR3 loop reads CASSFGLAGTTDTQYF. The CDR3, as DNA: TGTGCCAGCTCCTTCGGGCTAGCGGGAACCACAGATACGCAGTATTTT.

CDR3 bases: TGTGCCAGCAGCTTATTTTCGGGGTTTGCTGAAGCTTTCTTT. Translation gives CASSLFSGFAEAFF. V and J are TRBV11-2 and TRBJ1-1; no reliable D call. Trimming removed 2 bases at V and 6 bases at J, with 13 bases between. The CDR3 is made up of 14 amino acids. CDR1 SGHAT and CDR2 FQNNGV come from the germline V gene.

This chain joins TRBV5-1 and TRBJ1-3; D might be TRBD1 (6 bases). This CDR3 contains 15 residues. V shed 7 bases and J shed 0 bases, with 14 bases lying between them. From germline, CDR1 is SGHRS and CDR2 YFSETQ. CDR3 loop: CASFSRGLSGNTIYF. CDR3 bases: TGCGCCAGCTTCTCCAGGGGCCTCTCTGGAAACACCATATATTTT.

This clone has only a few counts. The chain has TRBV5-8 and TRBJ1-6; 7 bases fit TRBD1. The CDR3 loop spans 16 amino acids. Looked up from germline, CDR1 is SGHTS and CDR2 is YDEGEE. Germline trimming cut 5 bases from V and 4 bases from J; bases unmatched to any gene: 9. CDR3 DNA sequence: TGTGCCAGCAGTCGTCGACAGGGAAATTATAATTCACCCCTCCACTTT. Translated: CASSRRQGNYNSPLHF.

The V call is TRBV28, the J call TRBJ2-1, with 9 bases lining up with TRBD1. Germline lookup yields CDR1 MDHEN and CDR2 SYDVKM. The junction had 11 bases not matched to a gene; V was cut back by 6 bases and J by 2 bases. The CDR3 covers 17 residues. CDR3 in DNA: TGTGCCAGCAGGACCCCTCCGGGACAGGGCCCCTACAATGAGCAGTTCTTC. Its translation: CASRTPPGQGPYNEQFF.